Presented here are 29 T cell receptor beta chains from one specimen sequenced in a study of T cells in Graves' hyperthyroidism and ophthalmopathy. The investigators amplified TCR beta CDR3 regions from RNA transcripts. With the HTBI primer set, the TCR CDR3 went through a first round of RT-PCR. TCRdb analysed the multiplex PCR reads with MiXCR anew, one entry per CDR3 protein. The sample contains about 540,000 distinct CDR3 sequences, 46% of which appear only once. The sequenced sample was peripheral blood or thyroid tissue (not recorded which). The receptor set was obtained from a woman aged 18-29 years with Graves' hyperthyroidism.

At least ten counts were recorded for this clonotype. This sequence joins TRBV11-2 and TRBJ2-7; 7 nucleotides match TRBD2. With 1 base clipped from V and 3 bases from J, the junction kept 3 bases outside the gene matches. CDR3 length equals 14 residues. Looked up from germline, CDR1 is SGHAT and CDR2 is FQNNGV. The CDR3 reads CASSLGSSGYEQYF. The CDR3, as DNA: TGTGCCAGCAGCTTAGGCTCTAGCGGCTACGAGCAGTACTTC.

The chain joins TRBV24-1 to TRBJ1-4; TRBD1 agrees at 9 bases. This CDR3 region has 19 residues. Trimming removed 2 bases from V and 6 bases from J; junction bases left unmatched: 15. CDR1 and CDR2 from the germline V gene are KGHDR and SFDVKD. In nucleotides, the CDR3 is TGTGCCACCAGTGATTCCCCACGATCCGGGACAGGGTCGGATGAAAAACTGTTTTTT. It specifies CATSDSPRSGTGSDEKLFF.

The chain joins TRBV7-2 to TRBJ2-5, with 11 bases matching TRBD1. CDR1 is SGHTA and CDR2 is FQGNSA in the germline V gene. The CDR3 is made up of 17 amino acids. Unmatched junction bases numbered 13, after V lost 1 base and J lost 9 bases. CDR3 sequence (DNA): TGTGCCAGCAGCTTAGTCGCGGGACAGGGGGTCACTGGGCCCCAGTACTTC. Translated: CASSLVAGQGVTGPQYF. The whole variable domain, filled in from reference TRBV7-2 and TRBJ2-5, reads GAGVSQSPSNKVTEKGKDVELRCDPISGHTALYWYRQSLGQGLEFLIYFQGNSAPDKSGLPSDRFSAERTGGSVSTLTIQRTQQEDSAVYLCASSLVAGQGVTGPQYFGPGTRLLVL.

There are many counts of this clonotype. The CDR3 reads CASSAPLLRAQETQYF. Here the CDR3 DNA reads TGTGCCAGCAGCGCCCCCCTTCTGAGGGCGCAAGAGACCCAGTACTTC. The V and J genes are TRBV9 and TRBJ2-5; D might be TRBD2 (5 bases). Germline V gene sequence: CDR1 SGDLS, CDR2 YYNGEE. The V end was cut by 3 bases, the J end by 2 bases, with 17 bases between. The CDR3 has 16 amino acids.

This clonotype showed up many times. The chain links TRBV7-9 to TRBJ2-7; 10 bases agree with TRBD2. V shed 7 bases, J shed 4 bases, and the junction held 7 bases outside the gene matches. CDR1 and CDR2 from the germline V gene are SEHNR and FQNEAQ (reference sequence). The CDR3 totals 14 residues. CDR3: CASTTGTSAYEQYF. The DNA of the CDR3 is TGTGCCAGCACTACCGGGACTAGCGCTTACGAGCAGTACTTC.

This clonotype was seen at least ten times. This chain connects TRBV6-5 to TRBJ1-3, with TRBD1 matching 9 bases. The germline CDR1 and CDR2 sequences are MNHEY and SVGAGI. The CDR3 has 16 residues. The V gene end was trimmed by 5 bases and the J gene end by 0 bases; junction bases not matched to a gene: 5. CDR3 sequence reads: CASSPQGAFSGNTIYF. For the CDR3, the DNA is TGTGCCAGCAGTCCACAGGGGGCTTTCTCTGGAAACACCATATATTTT.

This clonotype was seen repeatedly, ten times or more. The genes are TRBV7-9 and TRBJ2-5; unclear D gene. The CDR3 is 16 residues long. V shed 5 bases and J shed 7 bases, with 23 bases lying between them. The germline V gene encodes CDR1 SEHNR and CDR2 FQNEAQ (reference sequence). The CDR3 bases are TGTGCCAGCAGCAACCCCACTTCGGAGCGTTCAGGGACCCAGTACTTC. Translated, it gives CASSNPTSERSGTQYF.

The chain recombines TRBV5-1 with TRBJ2-4; D tentatively fits TRBD1 or TRBD2 (5 bases each). This CDR3 is 14 amino acids long. Germline V gene data show CDR1 as SGHRS and CDR2 as YFSETQ. The V gene lost 4 bases and the J gene lost 7 bases, with 15 bases spanning the gap. The CDR3 nucleotides read TGCGCCAGCAGCCCCTACGGCGAGGGGAACATTCAGTACTTC. Protein sequence: CASSPYGEGNIQYF.

This clonotype came up many times. The gene calls are TRBV12-3 or TRBV12-4 and TRBJ1-3; D is unresolved. The CDR3 loop spans 12 amino acids. Trimming stripped 3 bases from V and 3 bases from J, with 3 bases between. CDR3 DNA: TGTGCCAGCAGTTTCGATGGAAACACCATATATTTT. Its translation: CASSFDGNTIYF.

This clonotype was found many times. The chain joins TRBV6-1 to TRBJ1-6; D gene unclear. CDR3 size: 15 residues. V was trimmed by 10 bases and J by 4 bases, leaving 17 bases between them. Germline V CDR1 and CDR2: MNHNS, SASEGT. The DNA of the CDR3 is TGTGCCACCCAATTCAAGGGCGGATATAATTCACCCCTCCACTTT. The encoded protein is CATQFKGGYNSPLHF.

This clonotype has only one observation. CDR3 in amino acids: CASSTGTRSYEQYF. The CDR3 nucleotides read TGTGCCAGCAGCACCGGGACTAGATCCTACGAGCAGTACTTC. The rearrangement uses TRBV6-5 and TRBJ2-7; 8 bases fit TRBD2. V dropped 6 bases and J dropped 1; count of bases not matched to a gene: 5. This CDR3 contains 14 residues. Germline V gives CDR1 MNHEY, CDR2 SVGAGI.

The V call is TRBV7-3, the J call TRBJ1-6; unclear D gene. The CDR3 consists of 10 residues. With 6 bases removed from V and 17 bases from J, the gap between germline ends came to 11 bases. Germline V gives CDR1 SGHTA, CDR2 FQGTGA. CDR3 loop: CASSEVSFHF. The CDR3 coding sequence is TGTGCCAGCAGTGAAGTATCTTTCCACTTT.

The chain employs TRBV25-1 and TRBJ1-2; D ambiguous. This CDR3 is 9 amino acids long. With 11 bases removed from V and 1 base from J, the gap between germline ends came to 2 bases. CDR1 and CDR2 (germline): MGHDK, SYGVNS. As DNA, the CDR3 is TGTGCCCTTAACTATGGCTACACCTTC. Protein: CALNYGYTF.

This clonotype occurred a few times. V gene TRBV7-3 combines with J gene TRBJ2-3; 7 bases fit TRBD1. The length of the CDR3 is 14 residues. J was trimmed by 5 bases and V by 5 bases; bases with no gene match: 7. Germline V CDR1 and CDR2: SGHTA, FQGTGA. The chain's CDR3 is CASSVRGRVDTQYF. Here the CDR3 DNA reads TGTGCCAGCAGCGTAAGGGGGCGAGTAGATACGCAGTATTTT.

The rearrangement joins TRBV20-1 to TRBJ2-2; TRBD1 agrees at 9 bases. CDR3 size: 14 residues. With V trimmed by 7 bases and J by 3 bases, 6 bases remained unmatched. Per germline, CDR1 DFQATT and CDR2 SNEGSKA (reference sequence). The CDR3 sequence: CSVDRGVDTGELFF. In nucleotides, the CDR3 is TGCAGTGTCGACAGGGGGGTTGACACCGGGGAGCTGTTTTTT.

This chain joins TRBV7-9 and TRBJ2-7, with 9 bases identical to TRBD2. The CDR3 runs to 15 residues. Trimming cost V 9 bases and J 0 bases; bases outside gene matches: 9. CDR1 is SEHNR and CDR2 is FQNEAQ in the germline V gene (reference sequence). The CDR3 sequence: CASARWGLASYEQYF. The CDR3 nucleotides are TGTGCCAGTGCTAGATGGGGACTAGCCTCCTACGAGCAGTACTTC.

This clonotype has at least ten counts. The chain links TRBV20-1 to TRBJ1-2; D not resolved. The CDR3 totals 13 residues. Trimming removed 3 bases at V and 5 bases at J, with 13 bases between. CDR1 is DFQATT and CDR2 is SNEGSKA in the germline V gene (reference sequence). The CDR3 nucleotides read TGCAGTGCTAGCTTCTACGGACCTTATGGCTACACCTTC. Residues: CSASFYGPYGYTF.

Many counts were recorded for this clonotype. The chain employs TRBV7-6 and TRBJ1-4; no reliable D call. Germline loops: CDR1 SGHVS, CDR2 FNYEAQ. This CDR3 is built from 13 residues. V was pared by 2 bases and J by 5 bases, with 6 bases between. The CDR3 sequence is CASSLQWNEKLFF. CDR3 sequence (DNA): TGTGCCAGCAGCTTACAGTGGAATGAAAAACTGTTTTTT.

V gene TRBV5-4 combines with J gene TRBJ2-6, with a weak D call TRBD1 (6 bases). Germline V CDR1 and CDR2: SGHNT, YYREEE (reference sequence). V was shortened by 3 bases and J by 4 bases, with 11 bases between the two germline ends. The CDR3 contains 15 residues. The CDR3 reads CASSSIGQGANVLTF. CDR3 bases: TGTGCCAGCAGCTCGATCGGACAGGGGGCCAACGTCCTGACTTTC.

V is TRBV29-1 and J is TRBJ2-5; TRBD2 agrees at 12 bases. The trim removed 6 bases at V and 5 bases at J, leaving 10 bases unmatched. Germline V lookup: CDR1 SQVTM, CDR2 ANQGSEA. The CDR3 is 15 residues long. The CDR3 DNA reads as TGCAGCGTCGTGAGGACTAGCGGGGATGGGGAGACCCAGTACTTC. Amino acid sequence: CSVVRTSGDGETQYF. Full variable domain (missing parts from reference TRBV29-1 and TRBJ2-5): SAVISQKPSRDICQRGTSLTIQCQVDSQVTMMFWYRQQPGQSLTLIATANQGSEATYESGFVIDKFPISRPNLTFSTLTVSNMSPEDSSIYLCSVVRTSGDGETQYFGPGTRLLVL.

This clonotype occurred a few times. The rearrangement joins TRBV4-3 to TRBJ2-2; tentatively, D is TRBD1 or TRBD2 (5 bases each). The CDR3 has 16 amino acids. V lost 3 bases and J 0 bases, leaving 11 bases between the germline ends. Looked up from germline, CDR1 is LGHNA and CDR2 is YSLEER. The CDR3 here is CASSHWLGANTGELFF. CDR3 sequence (DNA): TGCGCCAGCAGCCACTGGCTGGGGGCGAACACCGGGGAGCTGTTTTTT.

Regarding this clonotype: Lacking the conserved final phenylalanine or tryptophan, this CDR3 likely reflects a read error. The DNA is left out, because the CDR3 cannot be placed on it with certainty; the CDR3 is given as TCRdb lists it. The chain is built from TRBV13 and TRBJ1-4; no check of the table's D call, TRBD1, against the DNA was made. The CDR3 adds up to 13 amino acids, both ends counted. Germline CDR1 is PRHDT and CDR2 is FYEKMQ (reference sequence). This chain's CDR3 is CASSTHGVGASNY.

The table lists this clonotype with many counts. The rearrangement uses TRBV7-2 and TRBJ1-1; D remains ambiguous. Germline V gene sequence: CDR1 SGHTA, CDR2 FQGNSA. The CDR3 is made up of 15 amino acids. V was clipped by 5 bases and J by 11 bases, with 24 bases between them. CDR3: CASSRDMSGRSDAFF. The DNA for the CDR3 is TGTGCCAGCAGCCGGGATATGTCGGGAAGGAGTGACGCTTTCTTT.

The chain uses TRBV6-1 and TRBJ1-1, with 9 bases fitting TRBD1. Per germline, CDR1 MNHNS and CDR2 SASEGT. The CDR3 runs to 13 residues. J gave up 5 bases and V 5 bases, and 3 bases lay outside the gene matches. In DNA form, the CDR3 reads TGTGCCAGCAGTATACAGGGGGCGACTGAAGCTTTCTTT. Translation gives CASSIQGATEAFF.

This clonotype was recorded many times. This chain joins TRBV7-9 and TRBJ1-5; D remains ambiguous. CDR3 length equals 14 residues. CDR1 and CDR2 (germline): SEHNR, FQNEAQ (reference sequence). The V gene lost 0 bases and the J gene lost 0 bases, with 3 bases spanning the gap. The CDR3 sequence is CASSLANSNQPQHF. The CDR3 nucleotides are TGTGCCAGCAGCTTAGCTAATAGCAATCAGCCCCAGCATTTT.

This clonotype was recorded many times. The V gene is TRBV19, the J gene TRBJ1-4; D perhaps matches TRBD1 (6 bases). Germline V CDR1 and CDR2: LNHDA, SQIVND (reference sequence). The germline V and J ends were trimmed by 5 bases and 2 bases, with 15 bases remaining between them. The CDR3 is 16 amino acids. The CDR3 spells CASSPRGQPTNEKLFF. For the CDR3, the DNA is TGTGCCAGTAGTCCGCGCGGACAGCCGACTAATGAAAAACTGTTTTTT.

This rearrangement joins TRBV3-1 to TRBJ1-1; D is undetermined. V was cut by 8 bases and J by 5 bases, with 18 bases left in between. CDR3 size: 14 residues. CDR1 LGHDT and CDR2 YNNKEL come from the germline V gene (reference sequence). The CDR3 protein is CASSQRAGGTEAFF. CDR3 DNA sequence: TGTGCCAGCTCCCAACGGGCAGGCGGGACTGAAGCTTTCTTT.

This clonotype appeared many times. The rearrangement links TRBV4-1 to TRBJ1-2, with a tentative D call TRBD1 (5 bases). Trimming stripped 4 bases from V and 5 bases from J, with 17 bases between. This CDR3 contains 15 residues. CDR1 and CDR2 from the germline V gene are MGHRA and YSYEKL. CDR3 sequence reads: CASSPGVTSPYGYTF. In DNA form, the CDR3 reads TGCGCCAGCAGCCCGGGGGTGACATCCCCATATGGCTACACCTTC.

This clonotype has ten or more counts. V gene TRBV4-1 combines with J gene TRBJ2-5; 13 bases agree with TRBD2. Germline CDR1 is MGHRA and CDR2 is YSYEKL. CDR3 length: 16 residues. V lost 5 bases and J lost 3; bases outside the gene matches: 6. The CDR3 nucleotides read TGCGCCAGCAGCTGGACGGGACTAGCGGGAAAAGAGACCCAGTACTTC. It encodes CASSWTGLAGKETQYF.